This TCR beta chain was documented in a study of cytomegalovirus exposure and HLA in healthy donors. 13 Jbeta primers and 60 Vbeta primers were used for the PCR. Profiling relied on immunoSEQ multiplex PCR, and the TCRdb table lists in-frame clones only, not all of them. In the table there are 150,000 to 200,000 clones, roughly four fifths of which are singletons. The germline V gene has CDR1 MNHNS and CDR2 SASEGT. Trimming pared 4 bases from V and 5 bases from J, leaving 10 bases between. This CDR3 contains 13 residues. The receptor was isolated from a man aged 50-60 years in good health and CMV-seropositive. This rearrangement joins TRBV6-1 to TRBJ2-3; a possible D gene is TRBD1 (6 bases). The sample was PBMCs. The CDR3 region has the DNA TGTGCCAGCAGTGTGGGGGCTGGAGATACGCAGTATTTT. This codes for CASSVGAGDTQYF.